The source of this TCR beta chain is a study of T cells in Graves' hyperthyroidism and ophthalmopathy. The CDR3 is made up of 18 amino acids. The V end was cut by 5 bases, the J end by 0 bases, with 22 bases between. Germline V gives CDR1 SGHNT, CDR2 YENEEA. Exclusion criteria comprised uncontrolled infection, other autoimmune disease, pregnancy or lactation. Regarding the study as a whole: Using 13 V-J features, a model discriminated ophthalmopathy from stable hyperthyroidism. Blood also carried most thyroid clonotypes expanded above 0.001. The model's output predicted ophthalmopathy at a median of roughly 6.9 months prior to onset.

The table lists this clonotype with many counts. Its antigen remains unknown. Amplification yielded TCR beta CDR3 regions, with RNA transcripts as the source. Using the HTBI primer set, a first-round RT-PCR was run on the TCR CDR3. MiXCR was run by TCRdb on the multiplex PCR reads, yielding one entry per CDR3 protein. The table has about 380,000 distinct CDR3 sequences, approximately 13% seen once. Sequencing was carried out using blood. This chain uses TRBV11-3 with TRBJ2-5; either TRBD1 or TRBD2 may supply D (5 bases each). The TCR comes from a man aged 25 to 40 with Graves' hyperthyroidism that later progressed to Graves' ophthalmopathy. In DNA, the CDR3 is TGTGCCAGCAGCCCTAGTGGGGGTTGGACCCGGTACCAAGAGACCCAGTACTTC. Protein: CASSPSGGWTRYQETQYF.